This T cell receptor beta chain is drawn from a study of graft-versus-host responses after intestinal transplantation. About the research overall: Multivisceral, liver-intestinal, or isolated intestinal transplants were given to recipients. Study-wide results and limits: GvH clones were found in recipient marrow; some appeared first in ileum or blood.

Sequencing was performed with immunoSEQ multiplex PCR; in TCRdb, only in-frame clones are kept and a portion is missing. The sample records roughly 120,000 clones, approximately 90% being singletons. As regards this clone: As yet, its antigen is unknown.

CDR3 size: 16 residues. V gave up 1 base and J gave up 2 bases; unmatched junction bases: 5. CDR1 is SGHTA and CDR2 is FQGTGA in the germline V gene. Sequencing was performed on unstimulated CD4+ T cells sorted from spleen or lymph node cells, taken before intestinal transplant. The rearrangement uses TRBV7-3 and TRBJ1-5; TRBD1 agrees at 7 bases. This sequence originates from a human donor who received an intestinal transplant. The CDR3 DNA is TGTGCCAGCAGCTTAAAGGGGGCGATGGGCAATCAGCCCCAGCATTTT. The encoded protein is CASSLKGAMGNQPQHF.